This T cell receptor (beta chain) was obtained from a study of blood T cell repertoires in COVID-19. The sample holds one count of this clone. V lost 4 bases, J lost 1 base, and 7 bases lay in between. The CDR3 loop spans 14 amino acids. Germline CDR1 and CDR2: LGHDT and YNNKEL (reference sequence). The table came from immunoSEQ multiplex PCR; TCRdb's copy has only in-frame clones and leaves some out. The sample contains a few hundred thousand clones, approximately 90% of which appear only once. This receptor was taken from a woman aged 60-75 years who had recovered from COVID-19. The specimen was PBMCs or T cells enriched from blood (not recorded which). The chain uses TRBV3-1 (or the pseudogene TRBV3-2) and TRBJ2-2, with D uncertain. The CDR3 reads CASSRTENTGELFF. CDR3 nucleotide sequence: TGTGCCAGCAGCCGTACAGAGAACACCGGGGAGCTGTTTTTT.